The 11 T cell receptor beta chains below come from one sample, sequenced in a study of breast tumors, draining lymph nodes, adjacent tissues. TCRdb independently ran MiXCR on the multiplex PCR reads; one entry per CDR3 protein. The data contain about 15,000 distinct CDR3 sequences, around 49% of them singletons. Sequenced sample: tumor-adjacent breast tissue. All receptors come from a female donor with breast cancer. Some clones in this sample may be carry-over from other donors' samples.

CDR3 sequence reads: CASRISATNEKLFF. For the CDR3, the DNA is TGTGCCAGTAGAATCTCTGCAACTAATGAAAAACTGTTTTTT. J is TRBJ1-4 and V is TRBV19; D gene uncertain. This CDR3 spans 14 amino acids. Deletions cut 6 bases from V and 0 bases from J, with 8 bases between. CDR1 is LNHDA, CDR2 SQIVND, per germline (reference sequence). The full variable domain, rest sourced from reference TRBV19 and TRBJ1-4, is DGGITQSPKYLFRKEGQNVTLSCEQNLNHDAMYWYRQDPGQGLRLIYYSQIVNDFQKGDIAEGYSVSREKKESFPLTVTSAQKNPTAFYLCASRISATNEKLFFGSGTQLSVL.

The chain recombines TRBV7-4 with TRBJ2-1, with 10 bases matching TRBD2. CDR3 length: 14 residues. Germline-derived CDR1 and CDR2 are SGHVT and SQSDAQ. V shed 4 bases and J 8 bases; nucleotides not matched to a gene: 5. CDR3 bases: TGTGCCAGCAGCTCTAGCGGGAGTTTTGATGAGCAGTTCTTC. Protein sequence: CASSSSGSFDEQFF.

This clonotype has a single count. The junction shows a germline mismatch at one end, possibly a read error. This chain connects TRBV6-2 or TRBV6-3 to TRBJ1-2; unclear D gene. The CDR3 consists of 15 residues. Germline V gene sequence: CDR1 MNHEY, CDR2 SVGEGT. The CDR3 sequence is CASSNGEGPNYGYTF. The CDR3 DNA reads TGTGCCAGCAGTAACGGAGAGGGCCCCAACTATGGCTACACTTTC.

The V and J genes are TRBV24-1 and TRBJ2-7; no clear D. The CDR3 is 12 amino acids. The germline gives CDR1 KGHDR, CDR2 SFDVKD. Trimming removed 5 bases at V and 2 bases at J, with 6 bases between. Here the CDR3 reads CATSGDTYEQYF. CDR3 DNA: TGTGCCACCAGTGGAGACACCTACGAGCAGTACTTC.

This clonotype has a count of ten or more. A much more abundant neighbour one base away suggests this may be a read error. CDR3 coding DNA: TGTGCCAGCACACGACAGTACTACGAGCAGTACTTC. It translates to CASTRQYYEQYF. The V gene is TRBV6-6, the J gene TRBJ2-7; D possibly corresponds to TRBD1 (5 bases). This CDR3 is 12 amino acids long. Germline assignment: CDR1 MNHNY and CDR2 SVGAGI (reference sequence). The germline V and J ends were trimmed by 7 bases and 3 bases, with 10 bases remaining between them.

This clonotype appeared many times. This may stem from a read error, because a much larger clone lies one nucleotide away. The V and J genes are TRBV5-5 and TRBJ1-2, with TRBD1 as a possible D gene (6 bases). The length of the CDR3 is 15 residues. The germline V gene has CDR1 SGHKS and CDR2 YYEKEE (reference sequence). V was cut by 0 bases and J by 2 bases, with 11 bases left in between. This CDR3 is CASSLDRATNYGYTF. The CDR3 nucleotides are TGTGCCAGCAGCTTGGACAGGGCGACAAACTATGGCTACACCTTC.

This clonotype occurred once. V usage is TRBV4-1 and J usage is TRBJ1-2, with D maybe TRBD1 (5 bases). The CDR3 is made up of 15 amino acids. The V end was cut by 3 bases, the J end by 0 bases, with 11 bases between. Per germline, CDR1 MGHRA and CDR2 YSYEKL. The CDR3 bases are TGCGCCAGCAGCCAGCAGACAGAAGCTAACTATGGCTACACCTTC. It codes for CASSQQTEANYGYTF.

V usage is TRBV5-6 and J usage is TRBJ2-3; no reliable D call. The CDR3 consists of 13 residues. Germline V lookup: CDR1 SGHDT, CDR2 YYEEEE. The V end lost 1 base, the J end lost 1 base, and 4 bases lay between the germline ends. The CDR3 DNA follows: TGTGCCAGCAGCTTGACAGGCACAGATACGCAGTATTTT. Amino acid sequence: CASSLTGTDTQYF.

The chain links TRBV7-9 to TRBJ2-5; D not resolved. Trimming cost V 3 bases and J 1 base, with 9 bases left between them. The germline CDR1 and CDR2 sequences are SEHNR and FQNEAQ (reference sequence). This CDR3 comprises 14 residues. The CDR3 bases are TGTGCCAGCAGCTTCTTTCCTAGCCAAGAGACCCAGTACTTC. Protein: CASSFFPSQETQYF.

J is TRBJ2-3 and V is TRBV3-1; D tentatively reads TRBD1 or TRBD2 (5 bases each). The V end lost 4 bases, the J end lost 2 bases, and 19 bases lay between the germline ends. The CDR3 loop spans 17 amino acids. Looked up from germline, CDR1 is LGHDT and CDR2 is YNNKEL (reference sequence). The CDR3 protein is CASSPWPGAGYTDTQYF. CDR3 bases: TGTGCCAGCAGCCCCTGGCCCGGGGCAGGGTACACAGATACGCAGTATTTT.

This clonotype occurred many times. Since a much larger clone is just one base distant, this may be a read error. This chain connects TRBV6-1 to TRBJ1-2; perhaps TRBD1 as D (5 bases). The CDR3 sequence is 15 residues long. The germline V gene encodes CDR1 MNHNS and CDR2 SASEGT. CDR3 nucleotides: TGTGCCAGCAGGCGATATGGGGGACGTAACGATGGCTACACCTTC. It is translated as CASRRYGGRNDGYTF.